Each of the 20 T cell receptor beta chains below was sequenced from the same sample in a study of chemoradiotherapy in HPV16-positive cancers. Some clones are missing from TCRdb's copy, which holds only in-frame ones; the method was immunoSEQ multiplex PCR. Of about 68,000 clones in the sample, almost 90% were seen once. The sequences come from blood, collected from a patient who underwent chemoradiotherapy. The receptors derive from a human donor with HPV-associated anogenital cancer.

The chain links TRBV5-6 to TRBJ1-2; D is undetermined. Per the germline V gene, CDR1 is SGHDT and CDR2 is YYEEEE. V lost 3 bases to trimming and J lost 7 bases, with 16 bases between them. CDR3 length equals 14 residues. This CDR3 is CASSSFGRPGGYTF. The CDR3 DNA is TGTGCCAGCAGCTCCTTCGGGCGTCCGGGTGGCTACACCTTC.

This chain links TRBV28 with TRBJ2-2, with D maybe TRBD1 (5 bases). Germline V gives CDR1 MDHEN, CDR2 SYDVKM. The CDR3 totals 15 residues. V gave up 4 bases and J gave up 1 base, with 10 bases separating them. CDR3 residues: CASSSRTKNTGELFF. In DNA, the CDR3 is TGTGCCAGCAGTTCTAGGACAAAGAACACCGGGGAGCTGTTTTTT. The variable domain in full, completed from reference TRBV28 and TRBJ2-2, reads DVKVTQSSRYLVKRTGEKVFLECVQDMDHENMFWYRQDPGLGLRLIYFSYDVKMKEKGDIPEGYSVSREKKERFSLILESASTNQTSMYLCASSSRTKNTGELFFGEGSRLTVL.

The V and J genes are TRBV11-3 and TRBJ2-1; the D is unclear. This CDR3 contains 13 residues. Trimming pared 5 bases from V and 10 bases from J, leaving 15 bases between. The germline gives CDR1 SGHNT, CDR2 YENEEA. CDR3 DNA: TGTGCCAGCAGCCTAATGCCCCGTGGGGAGCAGTTCTTC. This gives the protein CASSLMPRGEQFF.

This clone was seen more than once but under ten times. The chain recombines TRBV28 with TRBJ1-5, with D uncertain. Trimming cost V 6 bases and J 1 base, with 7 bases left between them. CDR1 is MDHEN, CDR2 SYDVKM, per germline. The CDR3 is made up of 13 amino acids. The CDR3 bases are TGTGCCAGCAGCTACGGGAGCAATCAGCCCCAGCATTTT. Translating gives CASSYGSNQPQHF.

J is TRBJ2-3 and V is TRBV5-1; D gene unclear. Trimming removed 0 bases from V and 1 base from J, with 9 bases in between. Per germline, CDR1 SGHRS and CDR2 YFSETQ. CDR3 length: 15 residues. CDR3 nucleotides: TGCGCCAGCAGCTTGGAGGGCCAAGGCACAGATACGCAGTATTTT. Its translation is CASSLEGQGTDTQYF.

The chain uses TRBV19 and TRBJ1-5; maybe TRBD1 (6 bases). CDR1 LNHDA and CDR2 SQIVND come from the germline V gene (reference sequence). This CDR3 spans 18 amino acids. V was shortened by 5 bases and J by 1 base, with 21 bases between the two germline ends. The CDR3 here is CASSRGTTGPWSNQPQHF. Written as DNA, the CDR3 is TGTGCCAGTAGTCGGGGGACAACGGGACCTTGGAGCAATCAGCCCCAGCATTTT.

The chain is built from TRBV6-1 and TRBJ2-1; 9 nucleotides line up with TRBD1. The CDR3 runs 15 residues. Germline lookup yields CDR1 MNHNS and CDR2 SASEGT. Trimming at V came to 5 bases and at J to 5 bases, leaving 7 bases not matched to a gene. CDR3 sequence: CASSPGQGVDNEQFF. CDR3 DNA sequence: TGTGCCAGCAGTCCGGGACAGGGAGTAGACAATGAGCAGTTCTTC.

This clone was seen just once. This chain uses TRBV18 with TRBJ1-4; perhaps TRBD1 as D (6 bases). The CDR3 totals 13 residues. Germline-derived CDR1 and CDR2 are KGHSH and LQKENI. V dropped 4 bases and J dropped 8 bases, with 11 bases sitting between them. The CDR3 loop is CASSQDRPEKLFF. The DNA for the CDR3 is TGTGCCAGCTCACAGGACAGACCAGAAAAACTGTTTTTT.

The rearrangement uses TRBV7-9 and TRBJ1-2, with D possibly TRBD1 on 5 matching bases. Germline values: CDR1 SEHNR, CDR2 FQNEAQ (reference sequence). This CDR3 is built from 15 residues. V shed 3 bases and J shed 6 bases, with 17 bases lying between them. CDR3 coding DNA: TGTGCCAGCAGCTTGGAGGGGCTTTATATCGATGGCTACACCTTC. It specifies CASSLEGLYIDGYTF.

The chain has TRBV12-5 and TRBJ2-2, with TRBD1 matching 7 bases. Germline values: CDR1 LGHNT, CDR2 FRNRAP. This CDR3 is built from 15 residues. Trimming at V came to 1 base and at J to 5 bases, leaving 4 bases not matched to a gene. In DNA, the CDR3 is TGTGCTAGTGGTTTGGCTCCGACAGGGACCGGGGAGCTGTTTTTT. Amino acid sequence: CASGLAPTGTGELFF.

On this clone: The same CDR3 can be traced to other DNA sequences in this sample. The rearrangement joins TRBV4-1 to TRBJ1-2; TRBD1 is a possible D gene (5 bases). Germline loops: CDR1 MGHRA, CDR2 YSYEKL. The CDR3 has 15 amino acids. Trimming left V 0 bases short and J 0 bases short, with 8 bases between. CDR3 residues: CASSQDTGANYGYTF. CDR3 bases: TGCGCCAGCAGCCAAGATACAGGAGCTAACTATGGCTACACCTTC.

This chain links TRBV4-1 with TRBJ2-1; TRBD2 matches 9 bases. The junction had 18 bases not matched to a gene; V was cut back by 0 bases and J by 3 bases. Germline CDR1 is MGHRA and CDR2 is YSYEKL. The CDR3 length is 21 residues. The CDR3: CASSQDDLGRAAGGFYNEQFF. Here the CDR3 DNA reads TGCGCCAGCAGCCAAGATGACCTAGGGCGGGCAGCGGGGGGTTTCTACAATGAGCAGTTCTTC.

CDR3 loop: CASSFRLAGEETQYF. In DNA form, the CDR3 reads TGTGCCAGCAGCTTCCGACTAGCGGGAGAAGAGACCCAGTACTTC. This chain joins TRBV5-4 and TRBJ2-5; 12 bases line up with TRBD2. The CDR3 is made up of 15 amino acids. J was trimmed by 3 bases and V by 2 bases; bases with no gene match: 2. The germline CDR1 and CDR2 sequences are SGHNT and YYREEE (reference sequence). The whole variable domain, filled in from reference TRBV5-4 and TRBJ2-5, reads ETGVTQSPTHLIKTRGQQVTLRCSSQSGHNTVSWYQQALGQGPQFIFQYYREEENGRGNFPPRFSGLQFPNYSSELNVNALELDDSALYLCASSFRLAGEETQYFGPGTRLLVL.

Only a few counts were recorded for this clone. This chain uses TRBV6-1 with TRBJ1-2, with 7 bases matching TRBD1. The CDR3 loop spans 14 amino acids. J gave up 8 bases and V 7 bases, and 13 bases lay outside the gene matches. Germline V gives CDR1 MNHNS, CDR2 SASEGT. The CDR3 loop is CASTKGGGAWGYTF. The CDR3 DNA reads TGTGCCAGCACCAAAGGAGGGGGCGCCTGGGGCTACACCTTC.

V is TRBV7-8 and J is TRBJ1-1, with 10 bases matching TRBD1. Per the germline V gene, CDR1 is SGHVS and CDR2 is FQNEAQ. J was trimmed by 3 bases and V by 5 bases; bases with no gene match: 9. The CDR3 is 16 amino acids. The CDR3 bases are TGTGCCAGCAGCGGCCCGACAGGGGGCTCGTACACTGAAGCTTTCTTT. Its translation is CASSGPTGGSYTEAFF.

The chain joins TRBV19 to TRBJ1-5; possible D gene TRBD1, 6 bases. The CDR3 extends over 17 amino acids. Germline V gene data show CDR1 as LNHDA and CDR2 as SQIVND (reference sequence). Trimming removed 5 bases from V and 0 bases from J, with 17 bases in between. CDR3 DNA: TGTGCCAGTAGTCCAACGGTGGGGGGCCATAGCAATCAGCCCCAGCATTTT. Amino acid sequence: CASSPTVGGHSNQPQHF.

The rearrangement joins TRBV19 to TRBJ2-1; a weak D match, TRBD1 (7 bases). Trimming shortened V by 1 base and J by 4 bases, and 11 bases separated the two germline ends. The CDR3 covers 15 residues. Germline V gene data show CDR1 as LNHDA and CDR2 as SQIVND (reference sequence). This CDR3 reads CASSIGAGGYNEQFF. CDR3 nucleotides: TGTGCCAGTAGTATAGGGGCAGGGGGGTACAATGAGCAGTTCTTC. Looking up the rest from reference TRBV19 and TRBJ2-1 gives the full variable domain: DGGITQSPKYLFRKEGQNVTLSCEQNLNHDAMYWYRQDPGQGLRLIYYSQIVNDFQKGDIAEGYSVSREKKESFPLTVTSAQKNPTAFYLCASSIGAGGYNEQFFGPGTRLTVL.

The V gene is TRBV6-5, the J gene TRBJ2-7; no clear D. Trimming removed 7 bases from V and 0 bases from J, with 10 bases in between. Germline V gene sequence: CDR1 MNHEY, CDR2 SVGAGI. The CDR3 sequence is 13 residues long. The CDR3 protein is CASTKTDSYEQYF. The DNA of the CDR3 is TGTGCCAGCACCAAAACGGACTCCTACGAGCAGTACTTC.

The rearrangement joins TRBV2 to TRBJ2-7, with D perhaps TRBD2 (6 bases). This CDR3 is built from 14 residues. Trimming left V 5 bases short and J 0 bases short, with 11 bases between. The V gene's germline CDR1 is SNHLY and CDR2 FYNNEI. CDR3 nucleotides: TGTGCCAGCAGTAGGGGCGGGACCTCCTACGAGCAGTACTTC. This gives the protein CASSRGGTSYEQYF.

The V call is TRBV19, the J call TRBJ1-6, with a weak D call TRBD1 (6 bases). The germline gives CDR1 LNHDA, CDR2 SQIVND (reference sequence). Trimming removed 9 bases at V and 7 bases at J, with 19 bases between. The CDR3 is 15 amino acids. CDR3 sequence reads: CASSRDTLGNSPLHF. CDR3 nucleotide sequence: TGTGCCAGCAGCCGGGACACCTTAGGGAATTCACCCCTCCACTTT.